This is a list of T cell receptor beta chains from one sample in a study of PD-L1 blockade in urothelial cancer. The table came from immunoSEQ multiplex PCR; TCRdb's copy has only in-frame clones and leaves some out. The sample consists of about 52,000 clones, roughly 75% of them appearing once. Specimen: PBMCs, collected around atezolizumab (anti-PD-L1) treatment. The receptor set was obtained from a man aged 70-80 years with urothelial cancer. The CDR3 runs from the conserved cysteine through the conserved F or W. Fields, in order: V gene, CDR3 length, D gene, clone size, J gene, CDR3 DNA, CDR3 protein. A D gene is named only where the DNA matches it firmly. Rows may omit the clone size; those that give it use once, few, many or a size class.

>TRBV28|15|TRBD1|.|TRBJ2-7
TGTGCCAGCAGTTTAAAGGGACAGGGAAGGAACGAGCAGTACTTC
CASSLKGQGRNEQYF
>TRBV4-3|15|.|.|TRBJ1-1
TGCGCCAGCAGCCAAGAGGGCAGGGTAGACACTGAAGCTTTCTTT
CASSQEGRVDTEAFF
>TRBV6-6|15|.|few|TRBJ2-7
TGTGCCAGCAGTTACTCCCATGGGGCCGGCTACGAGCAGTACTTC
CASSYSHGAGYEQYF
>TRBV7-2|17|TRBD2|few|TRBJ2-1
TGTGCCAGCAGCTTATCAGTAGCGGGAGGGCCGGGCGATGAGCAGTTCTTC
CASSLSVAGGPGDEQFF
>TRBV4-1|15|.|.|TRBJ2-3
TGCGCCAGCAGCCAAGGAGGGAGCCCTCCGGATACGCAGTATTTT
CASSQGGSPPDTQYF
>TRBV19|14|TRBD2|.|TRBJ2-1
TGTGCCAGTAGTTCTTTTATGGCGGGAGTAGAGCAGTTCTTC
CASSSFMAGVEQFF
>TRBV4-3|16|.|.|TRBJ1-1
TGCGCCAGCAGCCAAGATCGTTTGTGGACAATAAGGGGGGCTTTCTTT
CASSQDRLWTIRGAFF
>TRBV18|14|TRBD1|.|TRBJ2-7
TGTGCCAGCTCACCCGGGACAGGGGACTACGAGCAGTACTTC
CASSPGTGDYEQYF
>TRBV19|14|.|few|TRBJ1-2
TGTGCCAGTAGTACTTCAGGGGACCACTATGGCTACACCTTC
CASSTSGDHYGYTF
>TRBV6-5|14|TRBD1|once|TRBJ2-7
TGTGCCAGCAGCCAGACGACAGGGGGCAACGAGCAGTACTTC
CASSQTTGGNEQYF
>TRBV12-5|15|TRBD2|.|TRBJ2-1
TGTGCTAGTGGTATCCAACTAGCGGGAGGTGGTGAGCAGTTCTTC
CASGIQLAGGGEQFF
>TRBV11-3|13|TRBD2|.|TRBJ2-7
TGTGCCAGCAGCTCCACTAGCGGGAGGGCCTACGACTTC
CASSSTSGRAYDF
>TRBV5-1|11|.|.|TRBJ2-7
TGCGCCAGCAGCTCCGACAGGGAGCAGTACTTC
CASSSDREQYF
>TRBV4-3|18|TRBD2|few|TRBJ2-5
TGCGCCAGCAGCCAAGGTTTCGAGCGGCCTAGCGGGGGGGAGACCCAGTACTTC
CASSQGFERPSGGETQYF
>TRBV7-2|14|.|.|TRBJ1-3
TGTGCCAGCAAAACGAGGAACTCTGGAAACACCATATATTTT
CASKTRNSGNTIYF